What follows are 11 T cell receptor beta chains derived from one specimen sequenced in a study of cytomegalovirus exposure and HLA in healthy donors. Amplification used 60 Vbeta primers and 13 Jbeta primers. The repertoire was sequenced with immunoSEQ multiplex PCR; TCRdb's copy has only in-frame clones and lacks some. The table includes some 200,000 clones, about four fifths detected once. Specimen: PBMCs. The receptors were sampled from a female donor in good health and CMV-seronegative.

The J gene is TRBJ2-4, the V gene TRBV19; 8 positions agree with TRBD2. The CDR3 contains 19 residues. The germline CDR1 and CDR2 sequences are LNHDA and SQIVND (reference sequence). V was pared by 0 bases and J by 2 bases, with 12 bases of the junction left unmatched. The CDR3 DNA follows: TGTGCCAGTAGTATAGATGGCCGTAGAGCGGGAGTAACCAAAAACATTCAGTACTTC. Amino acids: CASSIDGRRAGVTKNIQYF. Looking up the rest from reference TRBV19 and TRBJ2-4 gives the full variable domain: DGGITQSPKYLFRKEGQNVTLSCEQNLNHDAMYWYRQDPGQGLRLIYYSQIVNDFQKGDIAEGYSVSREKKESFPLTVTSAQKNPTAFYLCASSIDGRRAGVTKNIQYFGAGTRLSVL.

This chain links TRBV30 with TRBJ1-6; weak D call: TRBD1 (6 bases). The V gene's germline CDR1 is GTSNPN and CDR2 SVGIG (reference sequence). This CDR3 is built from 13 residues. Trimming took off 2 bases at V and 5 bases at J, with 7 bases between the two ends. DNA for the CDR3: TGTGCCTGGAGTAGACAGGATAATTCACCCCTCCACTTT. Residues: CAWSRQDNSPLHF. The variable domain in full, with the rest retrieved from reference TRBV30 and TRBJ1-6, is SQTIHQWPATLVQPVGSPLSLECTVEGTSNPNLYWYRQAAGRGLQLLFYSVGIGQISSEVPQNLSASRPQDRQFILSSKKLLLSDSGFYLCAWSRQDNSPLHFGNGTRLTVT.

J is TRBJ2-1 and V is TRBV5-1; 14 bases are a match to TRBD2. The junction had 8 bases not matched to a gene; V was cut back by 4 bases and J by 8 bases. Germline CDR1 reads SGHRS; CDR2 reads YFSETQ. CDR3 length equals 16 residues. As DNA, the CDR3 is TGCGCCAGCAGCACTCGGACTAGCGGGAGGATCGATGAGCAGTTCTTC. This sequence encodes CASSTRTSGRIDEQFF.

This clone turned up a few times. The V call is TRBV5-6, the J call TRBJ2-1; D possibly corresponds to TRBD2 (6 bases). The CDR3 has 14 residues. Per germline, CDR1 SGHDT and CDR2 YYEEEE. Trimming cost V 1 base and J 7 bases, with 12 bases left between them. The CDR3 protein is CASSLTTSLNEQFF. The CDR3 DNA follows: TGTGCCAGCAGCTTGACGACTAGTTTGAATGAGCAGTTCTTC.

The gene calls are TRBV28 and TRBJ1-5, with D tentatively TRBD1 (5 bases). V was cut by 3 bases and J by 3 bases, with 12 bases left in between. The CDR3 covers 15 residues. Germline CDR1 reads MDHEN; CDR2 reads SYDVKM. The CDR3 DNA sequence: TGTGCCAGCAGTTTCGCGCCAGGGCTCAATCAGCCCCAGCATTTT. Its protein product is CASSFAPGLNQPQHF.

In the case of this clone: Other DNA sequences from this sample encode an identical CDR3 as well. This chain connects TRBV7-9 to TRBJ2-7; TRBD2 aligns across 10 bases. The CDR3 length is 14 residues. J was trimmed by 2 bases and V by 4 bases; bases with no gene match: 2. Germline V lookup: CDR1 SEHNR, CDR2 FQNEAQ (reference sequence). CDR3 in DNA: TGTGCCAGCAGCTCCGGACTAGCGGCCTACGAGCAGTACTTC. Protein sequence: CASSSGLAAYEQYF.

This chain uses TRBV7-9 with TRBJ2-1; 12 bases map to TRBD2. The V and J ends lost 5 bases and 8 bases, in that order; junction bases with no gene match: 16. The CDR3 totals 18 residues. Germline CDR1 reads SEHNR; CDR2 reads FQNEAQ (reference sequence). The CDR3 is CASSLPSGLAGSGDEQFF. CDR3 in DNA: TGTGCCAGCAGCCTTCCTTCCGGACTAGCGGGGAGCGGGGATGAGCAGTTCTTC.

This chain connects TRBV19 to TRBJ1-1, with 7 bases matching TRBD1. Germline CDR1 and CDR2: LNHDA and SQIVND (reference sequence). Germline trimming cut 8 bases from V and 3 bases from J; bases unmatched to any gene: 6. CDR3 length equals 13 residues. The CDR3 coding sequence is TGTGCCAGTCAGGACAGGACTGACACTGAAGCTTTCTTT. This sequence encodes CASQDRTDTEAFF.

In its sample, this clone was seen a few times. The chain uses TRBV5-8 and TRBJ2-4; 10 positions agree with TRBD1. The V segment lost 4 bases and the J segment 2 bases; nucleotides outside the gene matches: 18. The CDR3 length is 20 residues. The V gene's germline CDR1 is SGHTS and CDR2 YDEGEE. The CDR3 here is CASSLTSPGTGDGTKNIQYF. In DNA, the CDR3 is TGTGCCAGCAGCCTAACGAGTCCCGGGACAGGGGACGGAACCAAAAACATTCAGTACTTC.

The sample holds a few counts of this clone. The V and J genes are TRBV25-1 and TRBJ1-2, with 8 bases identical to TRBD1. Germline V gene lookup returns CDR1 MGHDK and CDR2 SYGVNS. V lost 4 bases to trimming and J lost 3 bases; unmatched junction nucleotides: 4. CDR3 length equals 14 residues. In DNA, the CDR3 is TGTGCCAGCAGTGCTGGACAGGGACACTATGGCTACACCTTC. Translation gives CASSAGQGHYGYTF.

The V gene is TRBV29-1, the J gene TRBJ1-1; D not certain. The length of the CDR3 is 14 residues. The germline V gene encodes CDR1 SQVTM and CDR2 ANQGSEA. Trimming stripped 0 bases from V and 0 bases from J, with 8 bases between. The CDR3 sequence is CSVEDPFMNTEAFF. The CDR3 nucleotides read TGCAGCGTTGAAGATCCGTTTATGAACACTGAAGCTTTCTTT.